What follows describes a single T cell receptor beta chain. Its specificity is unknown. TCRdb reprocessed the multiplex PCR reads with MiXCR, giving one entry per CDR3 protein. The profile covers about 230,000 distinct CDR3 sequences, with 32% appearing a single time and 1.1% to 1.5% taken by the ten largest. The CDR3 loop spans 17 amino acids. Germline-derived CDR1 and CDR2 are SGHKS and YYEKEE (reference sequence). V gave up 3 bases and J gave up 4 bases; unmatched junction bases: 8. This specimen belongs to a study of breast tumors, draining lymph nodes, adjacent tissues. Points from the study as a whole: Tumors had less TCR diversity than lymph nodes, more than nontumor tissue.

Axillary draining lymph nodes of breast cancer patients supplied the node samples. This sequence originates from a female donor with breast cancer. Some clones in this sample may be carry-over from other donors' samples. The sequencing sample was made of axillary lymph node tissue. V usage is TRBV5-5 and J usage is TRBJ2-3; 13 positions agree with TRBD2. The CDR3 sequence is CASSWTSGSTPADTQYF. The CDR3 nucleotides are TGTGCCAGCAGCTGGACTAGCGGGAGTACCCCCGCAGATACGCAGTATTTT.